This T cell receptor beta chain was documented in a study of blood T cell repertoires in COVID-19. About the research overall: The United States, Italy and Spain were the sources of the acute and convalescent COVID-19 samples. Sample material is recorded as cDNA or gDNA derived from T cells, B-cell-depleted T cells, or PBMCs.

The CDR3 extends over 12 amino acids. V lost 0 bases and J lost 5, with 2 bases in between. Germline values: CDR1 ENHRY, CDR2 SYGVKD. Authors' processing steps: Amplification with reference gene primers provided the estimates of nucleated cell counts. TCRdb's copy holds only in-frame clones and misses some; the assay was immunoSEQ multiplex PCR. That table supplies the V and J calls and clone size; D and trimming were determined from the DNA. The data contain under 35,000 clones, 85% to 90% of them singletons. Sequencing input: peripheral blood. The chain has TRBV10-3 and TRBJ1-5; D is undetermined. The receptor comes from a human donor in a cohort sampled during active COVID-19. The CDR3 here is CAISESDQPQHF. CDR3 in DNA: TGTGCCATCAGTGAGTCCGATCAGCCCCAGCATTTT.